Following are 17 T cell receptor beta chains from one sample sequenced in a study of cytomegalovirus exposure and HLA in healthy donors. A multiplex PCR was run with 60 Vbeta primers and 13 Jbeta primers. Some clones are missing from TCRdb's copy, which holds only in-frame ones; the method was immunoSEQ multiplex PCR. This table holds around 99,000 clones, around 72% found once. Sequenced sample: PBMCs. The receptors originated from a middle-aged woman in good health and CMV-seropositive.

The chain couples TRBV2 to TRBJ2-1; 8 nucleotides line up with TRBD2. Germline V CDR1 and CDR2: SNHLY, FYNNEI. The CDR3 covers 15 residues. Unmatched junction bases numbered 9, after V lost 4 bases and J lost 7 bases. CDR3 sequence reads: CASSGGTRSLNEQFF. CDR3 DNA sequence: TGTGCCAGCAGTGGGGGGACTAGATCTCTAAATGAGCAGTTCTTC.

The rearrangement uses TRBV6-6 and TRBJ1-5; tentative D call: TRBD1 (6 bases). V lost 5 bases and J lost 2, with 10 bases in between. CDR3 length equals 14 residues. Germline V lookup: CDR1 MNHNY, CDR2 SVGAGI (reference sequence). The CDR3 DNA sequence: TGTGCCAGCAGTAAACAGGGTGGCAATCAGCCCCAGCATTTT. It is translated as CASSKQGGNQPQHF.

Here the CDR3 reads CAISESGAGGGNQPQHF. DNA for the CDR3: TGTGCCATCAGTGAGTCTGGGGCTGGGGGGGGCAATCAGCCCCAGCATTTT. This chain links TRBV10-3 with TRBJ1-5, with a possible D match to TRBD1 (5 bases). Trimming removed 0 bases from V and 2 bases from J, with 14 bases in between. Germline V gene data show CDR1 as ENHRY and CDR2 as SYGVKD. The CDR3 extends over 17 amino acids.

The gene calls are TRBV5-1 and TRBJ1-3; D is perhaps TRBD1 (5 bases). CDR1 SGHRS and CDR2 YFSETQ come from the germline V gene. The length of the CDR3 is 15 residues. Between the trimmed V and J ends, which lost 4 bases and 3 bases, there was a span of 14 bases. CDR3 DNA sequence: TGCGCCAGCAGCAAACAGGCCTCCTTTGGAAACACCATATATTTT. Translating it yields CASSKQASFGNTIYF. The full variable domain, in which reference TRBV5-1 and TRBJ1-3 provide the parts outside the CDR3, is KAGVTQTPRYLIKTRGQQVTLSCSPISGHRSVSWYQQTPGQGLQFLFEYFSETQRNKGNFPGRFSGRQFSNSRSEMNVSTLELGDSALYLCASSKQASFGNTIYFGEGSWLTVV.

The rearrangement joins TRBV6-5 to TRBJ1-6; the match to TRBD1 covers 7 bases. The CDR3 spans 13 residues. V dropped 8 bases and J dropped 10; count of bases not matched to a gene: 8. Germline V gene lookup returns CDR1 MNHEY and CDR2 SVGAGI. The CDR3 DNA sequence: TGTGCCAGCGGGCGGACAGGTGAATCACCCCTCCACTTT. As protein: CASGRTGESPLHF.

This chain joins TRBV2 and TRBJ1-5; the D is unclear. V lost 2 bases and J 5 bases, leaving 10 bases between the germline ends. The CDR3 totals 14 residues. The germline CDR1 and CDR2 sequences are SNHLY and FYNNEI. CDR3 nucleotide sequence: TGTGCCAGCAGTGAATTTTTGGGAGATCAGCCCCAGCATTTT. Its protein is CASSEFLGDQPQHF.

This clone occurred once. This chain joins TRBV19 and TRBJ1-1, with 10 positions matching TRBD1. The length of the CDR3 is 12 residues. The V gene's germline CDR1 is LNHDA and CDR2 SQIVND (reference sequence). The V segment lost 7 bases and the J segment 6 bases; nucleotides outside the gene matches: 2. CDR3 sequence reads: CASTGTGAEAFF. The CDR3 DNA is TGTGCCAGTACCGGGACAGGGGCTGAAGCTTTCTTT.

This clone was counted a few times. V is TRBV21-1 and J is TRBJ2-2; the D call TRBD2 from the table was never checked on the DNA. TRBV21-1 is designated a pseudogene. The CDR3 has 13 amino acids. The CDR3 DNA is TGTGCCAGGCTAGCGGGGGTCACCGGGGAGCTGTTTTTT. Amino acids: CARLAGVTGELFF.

This rearrangement joins TRBV19 to TRBJ1-2; no clear D gene. The CDR3 is 12 residues long. Trimming cost V 2 bases and J 8 bases, with 9 bases left between them. Germline lookup yields CDR1 LNHDA and CDR2 SQIVND (reference sequence). The CDR3 nucleotides read TGTGCCAGTAGTATAAGTGGGCTCGGCTACACCTTC. This codes for CASSISGLGYTF.

This clone has just one count. This chain connects TRBV5-6 to TRBJ1-1; maybe TRBD1 (5 bases). Deletions cut 1 base from V and 4 bases from J, with 14 bases between. The CDR3 runs to 15 residues. The V gene's germline CDR1 is SGHDT and CDR2 YYEEEE. CDR3: CASSLPPGRSTEAFF. CDR3 DNA sequence: TGTGCCAGCAGCTTGCCTCCAGGGAGGAGCACTGAAGCTTTCTTT.

V and J are TRBV7-8 and TRBJ1-5, with 8 nucleotides matching TRBD1. The CDR3 covers 15 residues. Germline V CDR1 and CDR2: SGHVS, FQNEAQ. V was pared by 5 bases and J by 3 bases, with 6 bases of the junction left unmatched. This CDR3 is CASSGNRGINQPQHF. In nucleotides, the CDR3 is TGTGCCAGCAGCGGCAACAGGGGGATCAATCAGCCCCAGCATTTT.

This chain links TRBV6-1 with TRBJ1-2; no reliable D call. The CDR3 length is 12 residues. The V and J ends lost 1 base and 5 bases respectively, with 5 bases between them. Germline loops: CDR1 MNHNS, CDR2 SASEGT. The CDR3 DNA follows: TGTGCCAGCAGTGAAGACCTATATGGCTACACCTTC. Amino acids: CASSEDLYGYTF.

The chain employs TRBV5-1 and TRBJ1-1, with D maybe TRBD1 (5 bases). The V and J ends lost 4 bases and 3 bases respectively, with 19 bases between them. Germline V lookup: CDR1 SGHRS, CDR2 YFSETQ. The CDR3 length is 16 residues. Here the CDR3 reads CASSPQAAGRDTEAFF. The DNA of the CDR3 is TGCGCCAGCAGCCCCCAGGCGGCAGGGAGGGACACTGAAGCTTTCTTT.

This clone turned up a few times. The gene calls are TRBV19 and TRBJ1-1; D not resolved. CDR3 length: 15 amino acids. V was clipped by 3 bases and J by 5 bases, with 16 bases between them. Looked up from germline, CDR1 is LNHDA and CDR2 is SQIVND (reference sequence). CDR3 bases: TGTGCCAGTAGTATGGAAGGAGCGTCGGGAACTGAAGCTTTCTTT. It codes for CASSMEGASGTEAFF.

The chain links TRBV7-2 to TRBJ2-2; TRBD2 might be the D (6 bases). Germline values: CDR1 SGHTA, CDR2 FQGNSA. The CDR3 loop spans 15 amino acids. Between the trimmed V and J ends, which lost 5 bases and 0 bases, there was a span of 10 bases. Here the CDR3 DNA reads TGTGCCAGCAGCAATCTAGCGACGAACACCGGGGAGCTGTTTTTT. Residues: CASSNLATNTGELFF.

This CDR3 is CASSSLRQGRGEKLFF. CDR3 DNA sequence: TGTGCCAGCAGCTCCCTCCGACAGGGGCGGGGTGAAAAACTGTTTTTT. The chain joins TRBV7-8 to TRBJ1-4; 8 positions match TRBD1. Germline V gene sequence: CDR1 SGHVS, CDR2 FQNEAQ. This CDR3 contains 16 residues. Trimming removed 4 bases from V and 7 bases from J; junction bases left unmatched: 11.

V usage is TRBV7-2 and J usage is TRBJ2-2; D gene unclear. Germline V gives CDR1 SGHTA, CDR2 FQGNSA. The CDR3 has 14 residues. V was clipped by 0 bases and J by 1 base, with 3 bases between them. CDR3 loop: CASSLARNTGELFF. CDR3 in DNA: TGTGCCAGCAGCTTAGCGAGGAACACCGGGGAGCTGTTTTTT. The variable domain in full, with the rest retrieved from reference TRBV7-2 and TRBJ2-2, is GAGVSQSPSNKVTEKGKDVELRCDPISGHTALYWYRQSLGQGLEFLIYFQGNSAPDKSGLPSDRFSAERTGGSVSTLTIQRTQQEDSAVYLCASSLARNTGELFFGEGSRLTVL.